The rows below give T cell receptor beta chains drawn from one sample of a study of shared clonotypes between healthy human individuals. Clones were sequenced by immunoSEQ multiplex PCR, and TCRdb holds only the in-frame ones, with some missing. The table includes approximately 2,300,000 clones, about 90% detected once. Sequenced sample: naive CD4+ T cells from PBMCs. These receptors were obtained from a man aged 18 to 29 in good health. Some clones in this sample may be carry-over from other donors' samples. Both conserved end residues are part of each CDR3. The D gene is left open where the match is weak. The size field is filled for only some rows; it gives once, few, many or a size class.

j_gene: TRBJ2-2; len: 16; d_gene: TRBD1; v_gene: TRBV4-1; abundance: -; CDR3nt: TGCGCCAGCAGACCCGACAGGGGATTACAACCCGGGGAGCTGTTTTTT; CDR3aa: CASRPDRGLQPGELFF
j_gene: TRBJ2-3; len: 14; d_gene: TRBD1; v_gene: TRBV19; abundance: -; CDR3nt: TGTGCCAGTAGTGCACAGGGGGCCACAGATACGCAGTATTTT; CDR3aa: CASSAQGATDTQYF
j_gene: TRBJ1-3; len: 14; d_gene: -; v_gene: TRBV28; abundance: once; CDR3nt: TGTGCCAGCAGTTTATTATCGCTGGGGAACACCATATATTTT; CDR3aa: CASSLLSLGNTIYF
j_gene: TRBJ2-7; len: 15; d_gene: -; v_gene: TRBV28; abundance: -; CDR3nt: TGTGCCAGCACCTCTAGAAGGGACGCCAACTACGAGCAGTACTTC; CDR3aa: CASTSRRDANYEQYF
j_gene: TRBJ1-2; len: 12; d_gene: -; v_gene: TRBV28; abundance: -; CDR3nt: TGTGCCAGCAGTTTGGCAAGTTATGGCTACACCTTC; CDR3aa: CASSLASYGYTF
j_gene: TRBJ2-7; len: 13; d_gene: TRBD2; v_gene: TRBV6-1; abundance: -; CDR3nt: TGTGCCAGCAGGACTAGCGGCTCCTACGAGCAGTACTTC; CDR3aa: CASRTSGSYEQYF
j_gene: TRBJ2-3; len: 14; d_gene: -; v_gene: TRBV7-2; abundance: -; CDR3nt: TGTGCCAGCAGCCCATTTCGGTATCCGACAACGCAGTATTTT; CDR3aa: CASSPFRYPTTQYF
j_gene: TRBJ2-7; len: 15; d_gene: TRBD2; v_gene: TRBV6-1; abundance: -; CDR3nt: TGTGCCAGCACCTCCGGGACGGGGGGGAACTACGAGCAGTACTTC; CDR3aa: CASTSGTGGNYEQYF
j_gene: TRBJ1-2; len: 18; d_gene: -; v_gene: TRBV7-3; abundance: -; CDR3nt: TGTGCCAGCAGCTTATTAGGTCGGGGGTTAGTGGGCAACTATGGCTACACCTTC; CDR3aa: CASSLLGRGLVGNYGYTF
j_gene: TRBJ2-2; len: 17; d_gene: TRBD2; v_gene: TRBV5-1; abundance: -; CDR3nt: TGCGCCAGCAGCTTGGGAACTAGCGGGGTTAACACCGGGGAGCTGTTTTTT; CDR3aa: CASSLGTSGVNTGELFF
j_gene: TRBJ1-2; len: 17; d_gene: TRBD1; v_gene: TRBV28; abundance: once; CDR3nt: TGTGCCAGCTCGAACCTACGACAGGGTTCGTCTAACTATGGCTACACCTTC; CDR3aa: CASSNLRQGSSNYGYTF
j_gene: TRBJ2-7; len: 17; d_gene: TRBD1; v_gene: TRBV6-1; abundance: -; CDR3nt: TGTGCCAGCAGTGAATCCCCTCCCGGGACAGGGGGCTACGAGCAGTACTTC; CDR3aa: CASSESPPGTGGYEQYF
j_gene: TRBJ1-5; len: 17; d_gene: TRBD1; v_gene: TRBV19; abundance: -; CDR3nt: TGTGCCAGTAGTATCCGACAGGGGGCGCGGGTTAATCAGCCCCAGCATTTT; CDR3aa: CASSIRQGARVNQPQHF
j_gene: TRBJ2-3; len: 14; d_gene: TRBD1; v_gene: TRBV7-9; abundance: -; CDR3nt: TGTGCCAGCAACACAGGGGCTAGCACAGATACGCAGTATTTT; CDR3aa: CASNTGASTDTQYF
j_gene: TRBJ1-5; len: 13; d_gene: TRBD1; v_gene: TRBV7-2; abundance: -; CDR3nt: TGTGCCAGCAGCTTCAGGGGGGGTCAGCCCCAGCATTTT; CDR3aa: CASSFRGGQPQHF
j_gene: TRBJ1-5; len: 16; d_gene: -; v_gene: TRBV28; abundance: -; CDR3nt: TGTGCCAGCAGTCCGGGCCTTGGGATGGGCAATCAGCCCCAGCATTTT; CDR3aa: CASSPGLGMGNQPQHF
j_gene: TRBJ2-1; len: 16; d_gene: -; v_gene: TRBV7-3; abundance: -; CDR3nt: TGTGCCAGCAGCCCCGAGCGTGGGGGAAGTGGGGTTGAGCAGTTCTTC; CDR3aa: CASSPERGGSGVEQFF
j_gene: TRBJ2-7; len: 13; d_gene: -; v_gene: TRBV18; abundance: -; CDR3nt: TGTGCCAGCTCACCCCCGGACAACTACGAGCAGTACTTC; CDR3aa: CASSPPDNYEQYF
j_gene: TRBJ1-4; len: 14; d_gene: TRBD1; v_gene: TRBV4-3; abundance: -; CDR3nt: TGCGCCAGCAGCCCCGCAGGGGGATTTGAAAAACTGTTTTTT; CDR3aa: CASSPAGGFEKLFF
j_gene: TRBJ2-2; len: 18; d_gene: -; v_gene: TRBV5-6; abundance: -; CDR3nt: TGTGCCAGCAGCTTGGCCGGTCGAGAGGGGGATTCGGCCGGGGAGCTGTTTTTT; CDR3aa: CASSLAGREGDSAGELFF
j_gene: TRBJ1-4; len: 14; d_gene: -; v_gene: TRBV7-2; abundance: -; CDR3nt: TGTGCCAGCAGCCAGACCCGGGACTCGGAAAAACTGTTTTTT; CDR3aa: CASSQTRDSEKLFF
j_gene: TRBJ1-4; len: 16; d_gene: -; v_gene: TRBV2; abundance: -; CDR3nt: TGTGCCACCCTGGGAGGTATGGCCCGGGGTAATGAAAAACTGTTTTTT; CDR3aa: CATLGGMARGNEKLFF
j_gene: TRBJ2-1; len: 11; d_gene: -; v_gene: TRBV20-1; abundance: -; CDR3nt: TGCAGTGCTAGAGGCGGGAATGAGCAGTTCTTC; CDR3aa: CSARGGNEQFF
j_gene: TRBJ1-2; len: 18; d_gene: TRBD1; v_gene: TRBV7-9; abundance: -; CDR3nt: TGTGCCAGCAGCTTAGGAGTCAGGGGGGGAGACTATGGCTATGGCTACACCTTC; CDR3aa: CASSLGVRGGDYGYGYTF
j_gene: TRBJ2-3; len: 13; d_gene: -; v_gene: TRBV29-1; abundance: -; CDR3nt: TGCAGCGTGGTACCGAAGTACACAGATACGCAGTATTTT; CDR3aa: CSVVPKYTDTQYF
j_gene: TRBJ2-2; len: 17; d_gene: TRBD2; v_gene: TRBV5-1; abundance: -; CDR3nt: TGCGCCAGCACCCCGGCGGCTAGCGGAAGCTACACCGGGGAGCTGTTTTTT; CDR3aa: CASTPAASGSYTGELFF
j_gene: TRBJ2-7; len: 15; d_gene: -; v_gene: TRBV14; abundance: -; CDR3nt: TGTGCCAGCAGCCAAGGAAGCGGCCGCTCCTACGAGCAGTACTTC; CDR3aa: CASSQGSGRSYEQYF
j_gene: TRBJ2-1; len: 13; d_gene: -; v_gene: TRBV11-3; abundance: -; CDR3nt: TGTGCCAGCAGCTTAGTGGGTGGCGATGAGCAGTTCTTC; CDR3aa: CASSLVGGDEQFF
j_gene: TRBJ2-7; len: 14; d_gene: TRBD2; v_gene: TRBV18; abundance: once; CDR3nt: TGTGCCAGCTCAGCGATAGCGGGAGAACAAGAGCAGTACTTC; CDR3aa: CASSAIAGEQEQYF
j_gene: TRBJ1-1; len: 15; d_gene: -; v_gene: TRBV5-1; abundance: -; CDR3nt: TGCGCCACCTCGCCTCGGGGGGGGGAAGGCACTGAAGCTTTCTTT; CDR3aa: CATSPRGGEGTEAFF
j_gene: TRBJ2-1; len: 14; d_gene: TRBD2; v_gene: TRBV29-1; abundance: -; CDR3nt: TGCAGCGTTGGTCTTCGGCTAGCGGACAATGAGCAGTTCTTC; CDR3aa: CSVGLRLADNEQFF
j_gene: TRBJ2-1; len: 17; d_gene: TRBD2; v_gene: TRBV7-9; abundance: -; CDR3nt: TGTGCCAGCAGCTATCTTGGACTAGCGGGAGTGCGGAATGAGCAGTTCTTC; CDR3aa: CASSYLGLAGVRNEQFF
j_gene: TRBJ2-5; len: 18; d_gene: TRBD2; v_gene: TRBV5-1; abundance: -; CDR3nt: TGCGCCAGCAGCTTGGCCAGGCCTAGCGGGACTTGGGAAGAGACCCAGTACTTC; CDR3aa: CASSLARPSGTWEETQYF
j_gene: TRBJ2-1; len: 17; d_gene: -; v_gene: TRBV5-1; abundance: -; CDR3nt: TGCGCCAGCAGCTTGTTGCCAGCGGCTAGCTCCTACAATGAGCAGTTCTTC; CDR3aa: CASSLLPAASSYNEQFF
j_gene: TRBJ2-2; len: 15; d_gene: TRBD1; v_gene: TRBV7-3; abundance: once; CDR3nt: TGTGCCAGCACCCTGACAGGGGGAAACACCGGGGAGCTGTTTTTT; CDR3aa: CASTLTGGNTGELFF
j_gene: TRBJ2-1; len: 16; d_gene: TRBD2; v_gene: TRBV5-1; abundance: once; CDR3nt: TGCGCCAGCAGCTTGTCAAGCGGGAGCCCCTACAATGAGCAGTTCTTC; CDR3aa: CASSLSSGSPYNEQFF
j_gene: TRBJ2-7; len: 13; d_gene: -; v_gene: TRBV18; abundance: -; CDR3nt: TGTGCCAGCTCACCACTCGCGGACCTTGAGCAGTACTTC; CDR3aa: CASSPLADLEQYF
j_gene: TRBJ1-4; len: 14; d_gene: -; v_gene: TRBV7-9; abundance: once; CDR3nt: TGTGCCAGCAGCTTCACCGGGATTGATGAAAAACTGTTTTTT; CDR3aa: CASSFTGIDEKLFF
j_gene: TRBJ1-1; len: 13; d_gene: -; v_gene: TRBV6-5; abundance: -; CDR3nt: TGTGCCAGCACCGACCCCTCGAACACTGAAGCTTTCTTT; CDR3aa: CASTDPSNTEAFF
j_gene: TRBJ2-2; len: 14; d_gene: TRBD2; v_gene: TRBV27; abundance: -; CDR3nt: TGTGCCAGCAGTTTTGGTCGGGGGGCCGGGGAGCTGTTTTTT; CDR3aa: CASSFGRGAGELFF
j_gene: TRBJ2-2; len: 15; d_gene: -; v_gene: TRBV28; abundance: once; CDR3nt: TGTGCCAGCAGTTCCTCCGGGGCCGGCTCCGGGGAGCTGTTTTTT; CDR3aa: CASSSSGAGSGELFF
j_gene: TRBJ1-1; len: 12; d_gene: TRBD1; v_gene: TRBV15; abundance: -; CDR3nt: TGTGCCACCAGCAGAGGGACAGGGTGGGCTTTCTTT; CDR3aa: CATSRGTGWAFF
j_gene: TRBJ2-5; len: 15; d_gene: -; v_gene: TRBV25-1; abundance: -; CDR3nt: TGTGCCAGCAGTGCGGGGACAAGCACAAAAGAGACCCAGTACTTC; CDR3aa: CASSAGTSTKETQYF
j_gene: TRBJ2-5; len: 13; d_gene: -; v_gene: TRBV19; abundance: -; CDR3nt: TGTGCCAGTAGTATTCTCCGAGGAGAGACCCAGTACTTC; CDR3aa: CASSILRGETQYF
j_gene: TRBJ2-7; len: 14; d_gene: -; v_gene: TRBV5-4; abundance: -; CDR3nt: TGTGCCAGCAGCCTAGGTGGGGGCTACTACGAGCAGTACTTC; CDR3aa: CASSLGGGYYEQYF
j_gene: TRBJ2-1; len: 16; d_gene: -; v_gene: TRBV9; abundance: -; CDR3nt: TGTGCCAGCAGCGTAGCGGGTCCAGGACGCTACAATGAGCAGTTCTTC; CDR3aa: CASSVAGPGRYNEQFF
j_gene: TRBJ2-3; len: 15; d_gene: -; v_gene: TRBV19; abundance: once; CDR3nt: TGTGCCAGTAGTTCCCGGGCTACCGAGTTGGATACGCAGTATTTT; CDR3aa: CASSSRATELDTQYF
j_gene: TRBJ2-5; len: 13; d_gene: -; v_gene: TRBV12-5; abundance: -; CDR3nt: TGTGCTAGTGGTTTGGGGGCCCAAGAGACCCAGTACTTC; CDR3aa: CASGLGAQETQYF
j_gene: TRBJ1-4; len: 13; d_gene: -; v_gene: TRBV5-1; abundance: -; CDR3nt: TGCGCCAGCAGCCGTCGGCCTAATGAAAAACTGTTTTTT; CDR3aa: CASSRRPNEKLFF
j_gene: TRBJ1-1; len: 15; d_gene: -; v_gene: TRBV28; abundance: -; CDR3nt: TGTGCCAGCCGGGCGTCCGGAGGCGAGAACACTGAAGCTTTCTTT; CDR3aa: CASRASGGENTEAFF
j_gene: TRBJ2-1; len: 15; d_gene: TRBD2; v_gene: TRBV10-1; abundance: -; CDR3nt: TGCGCCAGCAGTGCCCTAACTAGCGGGAACAATGAGCAGTTCTTC; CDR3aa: CASSALTSGNNEQFF
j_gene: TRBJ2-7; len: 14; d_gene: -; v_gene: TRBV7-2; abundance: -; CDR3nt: TGTGCCAGCAGCCCAAGCCGGACGGCCTACGAGCAGTACTTC; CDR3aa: CASSPSRTAYEQYF
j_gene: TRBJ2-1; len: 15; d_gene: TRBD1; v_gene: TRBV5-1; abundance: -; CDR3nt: TGCGCCAGCAGCGTTGACAGGGTGGCCTACAATGAGCAGTTCTTC; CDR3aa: CASSVDRVAYNEQFF
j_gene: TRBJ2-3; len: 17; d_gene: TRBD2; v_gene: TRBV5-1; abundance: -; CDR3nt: TGCGCCAGCAGCTTGGCCATTGGCGGGGGGGGCCCAGATACGCAGTATTTT; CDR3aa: CASSLAIGGGGPDTQYF
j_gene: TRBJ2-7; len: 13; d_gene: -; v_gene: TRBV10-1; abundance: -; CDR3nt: TGCGCCAGCAGCACCTACAGGGTTGGCGAGCAGTACTTC; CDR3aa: CASSTYRVGEQYF
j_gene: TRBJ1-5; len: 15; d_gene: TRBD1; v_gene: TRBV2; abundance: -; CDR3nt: TGTGCCAGCAGTGACCAGACAGGGGGTTATCAGCCCCAGCATTTT; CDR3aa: CASSDQTGGYQPQHF
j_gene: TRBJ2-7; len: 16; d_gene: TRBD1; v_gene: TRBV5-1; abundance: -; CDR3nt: TGCGCCAGCAGCTTGGCCCCCATTGACAGGGGCCACGAGCAGTACTTC; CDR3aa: CASSLAPIDRGHEQYF
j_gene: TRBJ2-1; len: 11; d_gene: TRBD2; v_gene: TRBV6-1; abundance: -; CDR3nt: TGTGCCAGCAGTTCCAGCGGGAGGCAGTTCTTC; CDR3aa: CASSSSGRQFF
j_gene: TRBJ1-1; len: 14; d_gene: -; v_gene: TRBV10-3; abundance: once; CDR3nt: TGTGCCACCAATGTCGTGACAGGGAACACTGAAGCTTTCTTT; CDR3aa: CATNVVTGNTEAFF
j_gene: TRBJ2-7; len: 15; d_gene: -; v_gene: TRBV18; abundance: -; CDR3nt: TGTGCCAGCTCACTGAATAGCCGGGTCCCGGGGGAGCAGTACTTC; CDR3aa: CASSLNSRVPGEQYF